The rows below give T cell receptor beta chains drawn from one sample of a study of blood T cell repertoires in COVID-19. Profiling relied on immunoSEQ multiplex PCR, and the TCRdb table lists in-frame clones only, not all of them. The table shows about 270,000 clones, with 75% to 90% occurring only once. Sequenced sample: PBMCs or T cells enriched from blood (not recorded which). Receptors were obtained from a woman under 30 who had recovered from COVID-19. The CDR3 runs from the conserved cysteine through the conserved F or W. The D gene is left open where the match is weak. Clone size is not always given. Where it is, it says once, few, many or a class for expanded clones.

. TRBJ2-3 . TRBV5-6 CASSLGLSDFSTDTQYF TGTGCCAGCAGCTTGGGACTGTCGGACTTTAGCACAGATACGCAGTATTTT
once TRBJ2-5 . TRBV5-1 CASSRGGPETQYF TGCGCCAGCAGCCGAGGGGGTCCAGAGACCCAGTACTTC
few TRBJ2-1 TRBD1 TRBV11-2 CASSLATGGNEQFF TGTGCCAGCAGCTTAGCGACAGGGGGGAATGAGCAGTTCTTC
. TRBJ1-2 . TRBV27 CASSLAAGMTNYGYTF TGTGCCAGCAGTTTAGCGGCCGGGATGACTAACTATGGCTACACCTTC
. TRBJ2-3 . TRBV2 CASRTGQIFTDTQYF TGTGCCAGCAGGACGGGACAAATATTCACAGATACGCAGTATTTT
. TRBJ1-1 TRBD1 TRBV11-2 CASSPPGTGVTEAFF TGTGCCAGCAGCCCCCCCGGGACAGGGGTCACTGAAGCTTTCTTT
. TRBJ1-4 . TRBV5-5 CASSKTGKEKLFF TGTGCCAGCAGCAAAACAGGGAAAGAAAAACTGTTTTTT
. TRBJ2-7 . TRBV5-8 CASSYGQSYEQYF TGTGCCAGCAGCTACGGACAGTCCTACGAGCAGTACTTC
. TRBJ1-2 . TRBV7-9 CASSLSLTFDYGYTF TGTGCCAGCAGCTTATCACTGACTTTTGACTATGGCTACACCTTC
. TRBJ2-1 . TRBV28 CASAPGRGRLYNEQFF TGTGCCAGCGCCCCCGGGAGGGGGCGACTTTACAATGAGCAGTTCTTC
few TRBJ2-2 . TRBV9 CASSVGGGDTGELFF TGTGCCAGCAGCGTAGGAGGAGGGGACACCGGGGAGCTGTTTTTT
. TRBJ2-5 . TRBV7-9 CASSRDGGQTQYF TGTGCCAGCAGCCGCGACGGAGGCCAGACCCAGTACTTC
. TRBJ1-1 . TRBV9 CASSDGQHTEAFF TGTGCCAGCAGCGACGGACAGCACACTGAAGCTTTCTTT
. TRBJ1-1 . TRBV6-5 CASSRGGNTEAFF TGTGCCAGCAGTCGGGGAGGCAACACTGAAGCTTTCTTT
. TRBJ2-7 . TRBV12-3/TRBV12-4 CASSLRGGEQYF TGTGCCAGCAGTTTGCGAGGGGGCGAGCAGTACTTC
. TRBJ2-7 . TRBV4-1 CASSRNGGAAYEQYF TGCGCCAGCAGCCGGAATGGGGGGGCGGCCTACGAGCAGTACTTC
. TRBJ2-7 TRBD1 TRBV20-1 CSASGQGESYEQYF TGCAGTGCTAGTGGACAGGGAGAAAGCTACGAGCAGTACTTC
. TRBJ1-5 TRBD1 TRBV2 CASSDQGAYSNQPQHF TGTGCCAGCAGTGACCAGGGGGCTTATAGCAATCAGCCCCAGCATTTT
. TRBJ1-1 TRBD1 TRBV5-6 CASSSSGTGGEAFF TGTGCCAGCAGCAGCTCAGGGACAGGAGGTGAAGCTTTCTTT
. TRBJ2-2 TRBD2 TRBV5-6 CASSSPHGGGKHTGELFF TGTGCCAGCAGCTCACCTCATGGGGGGGGAAAGCACACCGGGGAGCTGTTTTTT
. TRBJ2-7 . TRBV7-9 CASSSQPGEQYF TGTGCCAGCAGCTCCCAGCCGGGCGAGCAGTACTTC
. TRBJ2-7 . TRBV27 CASSLGGSPIYEQYF TGTGCCAGCAGTTTAGGGGGCTCCCCTATCTACGAGCAGTACTTC
. TRBJ1-2 . TRBV28 CASSPPFPRLDYGYTF TGTGCCAGCAGTCCACCCTTCCCGCGCCTCGACTATGGCTACACCTTC
. TRBJ1-1 . TRBV25-1 CASKSAAGEAFF TGTGCCAGCAAGAGCGCAGCGGGTGAAGCTTTCTTT
. TRBJ2-7 TRBD1 TRBV3-1/TRBV3-2 CASSLDRGREQYF TGTGCCAGCAGCCTCGACAGGGGGCGTGAGCAGTACTTC
. TRBJ2-7 TRBD2 TRBV5-1 CASSSTSGSYEQYF TGCGCCAGCAGTTCCACTAGCGGGTCCTACGAGCAGTACTTC
once TRBJ1-1 . TRBV7-4 CASSLDRVAVNTEAFF TGTGCCAGCAGCTTAGACAGGGTGGCAGTGAACACTGAAGCTTTCTTT
. TRBJ1-1 TRBD1 TRBV19 CASENRGRSTEAFF TGTGCCAGTGAAAACAGGGGGCGGAGCACTGAAGCTTTCTTT
few TRBJ1-3 . TRBV29-1 CSVGQSAGNTIYF TGCAGCGTTGGACAGAGTGCAGGAAACACCATATATTTT
. TRBJ2-1 TRBD2 TRBV7-8 CASSLGTSGGEEQFF TGTGCCAGCAGCTTAGGGACTAGCGGGGGGGAAGAGCAGTTCTTC
. TRBJ1-1 TRBD1 TRBV19 CASSMRDRTNTEAFF TGTGCCAGTAGTATGAGGGACAGGACGAACACTGAAGCTTTCTTT
. TRBJ1-2 TRBD1 TRBV2 CASRPGQNSWYGYTF TGTGCCAGCAGACCGGGACAGAACTCTTGGTATGGCTACACCTTC
once TRBJ1-6 TRBD1 TRBV27 CASSFGQGHSPLHF TGTGCCAGCAGTTTTGGACAGGGCCATTCACCCCTCCACTTT
. TRBJ1-2 TRBD1 TRBV28 CASSFDRGGYTF TGTGCCAGCAGTTTCGACAGGGGTGGCTACACCTTC
. TRBJ1-6 . TRBV27 CASRNINNSPLHF TGTGCCAGCAGGAACATAAATAATTCACCCCTCCACTTT
few TRBJ2-7 . TRBV5-1 CASSLSGHEQYF TGCGCCAGCAGCTTGTCTGGCCACGAGCAGTACTTC
. TRBJ1-2 . TRBV27 CASSKGLYYGYTF TGTGCCAGCAGTAAGGGACTCTACTATGGCTACACCTTC
. TRBJ1-2 . TRBV4-1 CASSQERVGYGYTF TGCGCCAGCAGCCAAGAAAGAGTCGGCTATGGCTACACCTTC
. TRBJ1-2 . TRBV11-2 CASSLWRGSANYGYTF TGTGCCAGCAGCTTATGGAGGGGCTCGGCTAACTATGGCTACACCTTC
. TRBJ1-1 . TRBV7-3 CASSPDINTEAFF TGTGCCAGCAGCCCGGACATAAACACTGAAGCTTTCTTT
. TRBJ1-6 . TRBV2 CASLMGIVGSSYNSPLHF TGTGCCAGCTTGATGGGTATAGTGGGGAGCTCCTATAATTCACCCCTCCACTTT
. TRBJ1-2 . TRBV27 CASRALSATNYGYTF TGTGCCAGCAGAGCGCTCTCGGCAACTAACTATGGCTACACCTTC
many TRBJ1-5 . TRBV10-3 CAISAAAGQGQPQHF TGTGCCATCAGTGCAGCAGCGGGACAAGGGCAGCCCCAGCATTTT
. TRBJ2-3 . TRBV6-5 CASSYSPGKSTDTQYF TGTGCCAGCAGTTACTCACCAGGAAAGAGCACAGATACGCAGTATTTT
. TRBJ1-4 . TRBV7-8 CASSLVVGANEKLFF TGTGCCAGCAGCTTAGTCGTAGGGGCTAATGAAAAACTGTTTTTT
. TRBJ1-1 TRBD1 TRBV20-1 CSAREDREAFF TGCAGTGCTAGAGAGGACAGGGAAGCTTTCTTT
. TRBJ1-1 TRBD1 TRBV7-9 CASSFETGEGTEAFF TGTGCCAGCAGCTTTGAGACAGGGGAGGGCACTGAAGCTTTCTTT
. TRBJ1-3 TRBD1 TRBV7-9 CASSLFAETGGGGNTIYF TGTGCCAGCAGCTTATTTGCGGAAACAGGGGGCGGTGGAAACACCATATATTTT
. TRBJ2-5 . TRBV6-1 CASSEVRWPDQETQYF TGTGCCAGCAGTGAAGTGAGGTGGCCAGACCAAGAGACCCAGTACTTC
. TRBJ2-2 . TRBV2 CASSDQAGELFF TGTGCCAGCAGTGACCAGGCCGGGGAGCTGTTTTTT
few TRBJ2-2 TRBD1 TRBV5-1 CASSLGQGYTGELFF TGCGCCAGCAGCCTGGGACAGGGGTACACCGGGGAGCTGTTTTTT
. TRBJ1-4 TRBD1 TRBV19 CASSIQGANEKLFF TGTGCCAGTAGTATACAGGGGGCTAATGAAAAACTGTTTTTT
. TRBJ1-1 . TRBV5-5 CASSRRSPTEAFF TGTGCCAGCAGCCGCAGGTCTCCCACTGAAGCTTTCTTT
. TRBJ2-3 TRBD2 TRBV3-1/TRBV3-2 CASSQAGGYTDTQYF TGTGCCAGCAGCCAGGCGGGGGGGTACACAGATACGCAGTATTTT